The T cell receptor (beta chain) described here comes from a study of PD-1 blockade in classical Hodgkin lymphoma (dated by TCRdb to about 2020). Study-level background: Nivolumab dosing was 3 mg/kg intravenously every 2 weeks, continuing until either disease progression or unacceptable toxicity. To define a peripheral blood immune signature of response to PD-1 blockade in classical Hodgkin lymphoma, the study combined TCR beta sequencing with CyTOF.

V is shortened by 0 bases, J by 5 bases, and the region joining them spans 10 bases. The germline V gene specifies SGHNT as CDR1 and YENEEA as CDR2. Counted from cysteine to phenylalanine, this CDR3 has 14 amino acids. The sequence is cut down to CDR3 DNA, 42 bases in frame from base 1. Genomic DNA was isolated using the Qiagen DNeasy kit from unsorted PBMCs as well as from negatively selected CD4+ and CD8+ fractions. TCR beta CDR3 regions were amplified by immunoSEQ multiplex PCR using primers annealing to V and J segments. A synthetic immune receptor repertoire was used to minimize amplification bias, and any remaining bias was removed computationally after sequencing. The paper's processing steps were these. Repertoire diversity was quantified as the Shannon entropy index using custom Python scripts. The unsorted, CD4+ and CD8+ repertoires were each analyzed separately, with the exception of combined analyses, where CD4+ and CD8+ sequences were merged in silico. Clonal expansion was defined as a frequency increase of at least 2-fold after treatment compared with C1D1, and clones undetected at baseline were assigned a pseudocount of 0.5. Singleton clones were defined as clones with 0 or 1 copy at C1D1, and non-singleton clones were defined as clones with 2 or more copies. By matching protein sequences in sorted samples from the same patient, clones expanded in unsorted samples were annotated as CD4+, CD8+ or unknown. Diversity changes from C1D1 to C4D1 were tested in paired samples using Wilcoxon tests. Imported from immuneACCESS, the table was reduced by TCRdb to in-frame sequences with V and J called. These copies leave out some clones; in studies compared against another copy, an unresolved V gene accounts for under half, and the cause of the remainder is not known. The D gene and trimming were derived from the DNA, and the V and J assignments and clone size from that table. The sample table records fewer than 55,000 clones; 60% to 80% of these occur just once. The top ten clonotypes cover under 20% of the sample.

The paper as a whole reports these results and caveats: Baseline diversity similar to that of newly diagnosed patients was observed in trial patients achieving complete response, whereas significantly lower diversity was observed in partial responders and progressors. By C4D1, a significant rise was seen in CD4+ TCR diversity but not in CD8+ TCR diversity (p=0.0027 vs p=0.16), and the rise was most apparent among complete responders (p=0.02). Newly diagnosed patients were reported to have lower baseline TCR diversity than healthy donors, and relapsed/refractory patients were reported to have lower baseline TCR diversity still. The study was limited to a single clinical trial cohort, and causes of repertoire differences, possibly disease activity or prior therapy, remained undefined. Lower diversity was seen in patients whose nivolumab began less than 1 year after ASCT, and these patients were left out of later analyses so that immune reconstitution would not confound the results.

In regard to this clone: Its antigen is not yet known. Base qualities were left out, and no much larger clone turns up one base away.

Taken with the paper, the label for time point translates to: cycle 4 day 1 (C4D1), after less than 7 weeks of nivolumab. All trial patients had relapsed after autologous stem cell transplantation, with cohorts A, B and C differing in prior brentuximab vedotin exposure. The trial cohort comprised 60 or so patients with relapsed/refractory classical Hodgkin lymphoma whose best overall responses were complete response, partial response or progressive disease. Single-agent nivolumab was administered to trial patients in the multi-cohort phase II CheckMate 205 trial. An independent review committee assessed best overall response by applying the 2007 International Working Group response criteria. Trial PBMCs were obtained immediately prior to nivolumab initiation (C1D1) and on therapy at cycle 2 day 1 and cycle 4 day 1. Peripheral blood was collected in 8 mL Vacutainer Cell Preparation Tubes, from which PBMCs were isolated by centrifugation and then cryopreserved.

The material sequenced was peripheral blood mononuclear cells (PBMCs), taken before the fourth cycle of nivolumab. Recombination linked TRBV11-3 to TRBJ1-1; no confident D gene assignment can be made. This TCR derives from a human donor with classical Hodgkin lymphoma. The DNA sequence reads TGTGCCAGCAGCTTAGAAGGTCCGGGAACTGAAGCTTTCTTT. It is translated as CASSLEGPGTEAFF.